These 24 T cell receptor beta chains came from one sample sequenced in a study of blood T cells in healthy people across ages. Next came a second PCR, run for roughly 6 to 11 cycles, which used a sample-barcoded 5' primer along with a J-beta primer mix. From the 5' RACE reads, TCRdb called clonotypes with MiXCR, one entry per CDR3 protein. The table records over 1,500,000 distinct CDR3 sequences, about 39% of them present only once. Sequencing was carried out using blood. The receptors shown here come from a human donor in good health.

In this sample, this clonotype turned up once. The chain links TRBV4-3 to TRBJ1-2; TRBD1 aligns across 7 bases. The J segment lost 3 bases and the V segment lost 0 bases, leaving 4 bases of the junction unmatched. This CDR3 contains 15 residues. Looked up from germline, CDR1 is LGHNA and CDR2 is YSLEER. The CDR3 protein is CASSQDSGQYYGYTF. In DNA, the CDR3 is TGCGCCAGCAGCCAAGATTCGGGACAGTACTATGGCTACACCTTC.

The chain joins TRBV19 to TRBJ2-1; D call uncertain. Germline assignment: CDR1 LNHDA and CDR2 SQIVND (reference sequence). V lost 6 bases and J 5 bases, leaving 20 bases between the germline ends. The CDR3 runs to 16 residues. The CDR3 DNA sequence: TGTGCCAGTAGCACTCATGGTCGTGGAGCCAACAATGAGCAGTTCTTC. Translated, it gives CASSTHGRGANNEQFF.

This chain links TRBV28 with TRBJ2-7, with a weak D call TRBD1 (6 bases). V was cut by 3 bases and J by 6 bases, with 15 bases left in between. This CDR3 has 14 residues. Germline CDR1 MDHEN, CDR2 SYDVKM. The CDR3 DNA is TGTGCCAGCAGTTTTGGGGGCAGTAGAGGCGAGCAGTACTTC. Its protein product is CASSFGGSRGEQYF.

This clonotype has more than one count but fewer than ten. The chain is built from TRBV12-3 or TRBV12-4 and TRBJ1-2; 7 bases are a match to TRBD1. Germline trimming cut 7 bases from V and 4 bases from J; bases unmatched to any gene: 9. CDR3 length: 14 residues. This chain's CDR3 is CASTGTAKGYGYTF. CDR3 coding DNA: TGTGCCAGCACCGGGACAGCTAAAGGCTATGGCTACACCTTC.

The rearrangement links TRBV7-2 to TRBJ2-7; 10 positions match TRBD2. Germline-derived CDR1 and CDR2 are SGHTA and FQGNSA. V lost 2 bases, J lost 2 bases, and 3 bases stayed unmatched. This CDR3 comprises 15 residues. The CDR3 sequence: CASSLLSGGAYEQYF. The DNA of the CDR3 is TGTGCCAGCAGCTTACTCAGCGGGGGGGCCTACGAGCAGTACTTC.

This clonotype came up once. A junction end diverges from the germline sequence, so it may reflect a read error. The CDR3 sequence is CAGSYAGADYGYTF. In DNA form, the CDR3 reads TGTGCCGGCAGTTATGCAGGGGCGGACTATGGCTACACCTTC. The chain has TRBV12-3 or TRBV12-4 and TRBJ1-2; D is possibly TRBD1 (6 bases). This CDR3 spans 14 amino acids.

In the case of this clonotype: One end of the junction varies from germline; a read error may be responsible. The rearrangement joins TRBV7-2 to TRBJ2-5, with 10 bases matching TRBD2. This CDR3 is built from 14 residues. The germline CDR1 and CDR2 sequences are SGHTA and FQGNSA. CDR3 protein: CATSGGAIKETQYF. The CDR3 bases are TGTGCCACCAGCGGGGGGGCCATTAAGGAGACCCAGTACTTC.

The chain has TRBV4-3 and TRBJ1-4; no reliable D call. V was shortened by 0 bases and J by 3 bases, with 11 bases between the two germline ends. The V gene's germline CDR1 is LGHNA and CDR2 YSLEER. The CDR3 sequence is 16 residues long. CDR3 coding DNA: TGCGCCAGCAGCCAAGATGGAGGGTTTTCTAATGAAAAACTGTTTTTT. Translating gives CASSQDGGFSNEKLFF.

This chain joins TRBV3-1 and TRBJ2-5; no clear D gene. In germline, CDR1 is LGHDT, CDR2 YNNKEL (reference sequence). V lost 0 bases, J lost 4 bases, and 12 bases lay in between. This CDR3 is built from 15 residues. CDR3 nucleotides: TGTGCCAGCAGCCAAGAATGGGTGGAAATAGAGACCCAGTACTTC. It translates to CASSQEWVEIETQYF.

The rearrangement joins TRBV11-2 to TRBJ1-2, with 7 bases identical to TRBD1. V trimming: 4 bases; J trimming: 4 bases; junction bases outside the gene matches: 9. This CDR3 is 15 amino acids long. CDR1 is SGHAT and CDR2 is FQNNGV in the germline V gene. CDR3 sequence reads: CASSSFDRVTYGYTF. CDR3 coding DNA: TGTGCCAGCAGCTCCTTCGACAGGGTAACCTATGGCTACACCTTC.

The genes are TRBV27 and TRBJ1-5; perhaps TRBD1 as D (5 bases). There are 14 residues in the CDR3. V was trimmed by 7 bases and J by 4 bases, leaving 14 bases between them. Germline values: CDR1 MNHEY, CDR2 SMNVEV (reference sequence). CDR3 region: CASKGIRGNQPQHF. The CDR3 nucleotides are TGTGCCAGCAAGGGGATACGAGGAAATCAGCCCCAGCATTTT.

The rearrangement links TRBV7-2 to TRBJ1-5; D may be TRBD1 (6 bases). This CDR3 spans 14 amino acids. Trimming took 1 base from V and 6 from J, leaving 10 bases between them. Germline-derived CDR1 and CDR2 are SGHTA and FQGNSA. CDR3 sequence reads: CASSLGGASQPQHF. The CDR3 bases are TGTGCCAGCAGCTTAGGGGGGGCGAGTCAGCCCCAGCATTTT.

The table lists this clonotype with many counts. This chain joins TRBV20-1 and TRBJ2-7; possibly TRBD2 for D (6 bases). The CDR3 is made up of 12 amino acids. The V gene lost 3 bases and the J gene lost 3 bases, with 9 bases spanning the gap. Germline lookup yields CDR1 DFQATT and CDR2 SNEGSKA (reference sequence). The CDR3 here is CSASGRNYEQYF. The CDR3 DNA reads as TGCAGTGCTAGCGGGAGAAACTACGAGCAGTACTTC.

V and J are TRBV12-3 or TRBV12-4 and TRBJ2-1; D gene ambiguous. The ends were cut back, 6 bases at V and 7 bases at J, with 7 bases in the middle. CDR3 length: 11 residues. CDR3 coding DNA: TGTGCCAGCAGATGGGGAAATGAGCAGTTCTTC. Encoded protein: CASRWGNEQFF.

There are a few counts of this clonotype. Written as DNA, the CDR3 is TGTGCCACCAGTGACCGAGGACAGGTCTCCTACAATGAGCAGTTCTTC. Protein product: CATSDRGQVSYNEQFF. The gene calls are TRBV24-1 and TRBJ2-1; 7 nucleotides match TRBD1. The CDR3 runs 16 residues. The junction had 5 bases not matched to a gene; V was cut back by 4 bases and J by 0 bases. Germline CDR1 reads KGHDR; CDR2 reads SFDVKD.

V gene TRBV12-3 or TRBV12-4 combines with J gene TRBJ1-5, with D tentatively TRBD1 (5 bases). V gave up 6 bases and J gave up 7 bases, with 16 bases separating them. The CDR3 extends over 14 amino acids. The CDR3 sequence: CASSLLAGLQPQHF. The CDR3 bases are TGTGCCAGCAGCCTCCTCGCAGGGTTACAGCCCCAGCATTTT.

This clonotype was observed at least ten times. The V gene is TRBV20-1, the J gene TRBJ2-7, with 12 bases that match TRBD2. J lost 3 bases, V lost 1 base, and 4 bases had no gene match. The CDR3 spans 15 residues. CDR1 and CDR2 (germline): DFQATT, SNEGSKA (reference sequence). This CDR3 reads CSARGLAGAIYEQYF. As DNA, the CDR3 is TGCAGTGCTAGAGGACTAGCGGGGGCCATCTACGAGCAGTACTTC.

This clonotype was seen a few times. The J gene is TRBJ2-1, the V gene TRBV5-1; D ambiguous. In germline, CDR1 is SGHRS, CDR2 YFSETQ. This CDR3 comprises 15 residues. V gave up 3 bases and J gave up 0 bases, with 10 bases separating them. CDR3 sequence: CASSWIQSSYNEQFF. The CDR3 DNA follows: TGCGCCAGCAGCTGGATACAGAGCTCCTACAATGAGCAGTTCTTC. Looking up the rest from reference TRBV5-1 and TRBJ2-1 gives the full variable domain: KAGVTQTPRYLIKTRGQQVTLSCSPISGHRSVSWYQQTPGQGLQFLFEYFSETQRNKGNFPGRFSGRQFSNSRSEMNVSTLELGDSALYLCASSWIQSSYNEQFFGPGTRLTVL.

This clonotype appeared a few times. The chain has TRBV7-2 and TRBJ1-1; weak D call: TRBD1 (5 bases). Germline V CDR1 and CDR2: SGHTA, FQGNSA. Trimming cost V 5 bases and J 8 bases, with 15 bases left between them. CDR3 length: 13 residues. The chain's CDR3 is CASSRRDGLEAFF. CDR3 nucleotide sequence: TGTGCCAGCAGCAGACGGGACGGCTTAGAAGCTTTCTTT.

Concerning this clonotype: At one boundary the junction diverges from the germline segment, which might be a read error. The V gene is TRBV5-5, the J gene TRBJ2-2; D is possibly TRBD2 (5 bases). The CDR3 is 14 amino acids. Per germline, CDR1 SGHKS and CDR2 YYEKEE (reference sequence). CDR3 nucleotide sequence: TGTGCCAGCAGCTTGCTTCGGAACACCGGGGAGCGGTTTTTT. Its translation is CASSLLRNTGERFF.

The V gene is TRBV12-3 or TRBV12-4, the J gene TRBJ1-5, with TRBD1 as a possible D gene (5 bases). This CDR3 has 15 amino acids. Trimming left V 3 bases short and J 7 bases short, with 16 bases between. CDR3 sequence reads: CASSLLPAGGQPQHF. The CDR3 DNA sequence: TGTGCCAGCAGTTTGTTGCCGGCCGGGGGACAGCCCCAGCATTTT.

The chain employs TRBV24-1 and TRBJ2-1; D might be TRBD1 (5 bases). Trimming removed 4 bases from V and 1 base from J, with 16 bases in between. The CDR3 contains 17 residues. From germline, CDR1 is KGHDR and CDR2 SFDVKD. CDR3 loop: CATSDHDSKRSYNEQFF. The CDR3 nucleotides read TGTGCCACCAGTGACCATGACAGTAAACGGTCCTACAATGAGCAGTTCTTC.

The chain couples TRBV2 to TRBJ2-7, with D perhaps TRBD2 (6 bases). Matching the DNA end better, TRBJ2-4 makes the J call doubtful. The CDR3 covers 15 residues. Germline lookup yields CDR1 SNHLY and CDR2 FYNNEI. The CDR3 region is CASSSYSIGGDIQYF. The CDR3 bases are TGTGCCAGCAGTTCCTATTCTATCGGAGGGGACATTCAGTACTTC.

The chain is built from TRBV12-3 or TRBV12-4 and TRBJ2-1, with D possibly matching TRBD1 (6 bases). This CDR3 contains 15 residues. Trimming pared 1 base from V and 4 bases from J, leaving 11 bases between. DNA of the CDR3: TGTGCCAGCAGTTTAGTCAGGGGCGTGTACAATGAGCAGTTCTTC. Its protein product is CASSLVRGVYNEQFF.